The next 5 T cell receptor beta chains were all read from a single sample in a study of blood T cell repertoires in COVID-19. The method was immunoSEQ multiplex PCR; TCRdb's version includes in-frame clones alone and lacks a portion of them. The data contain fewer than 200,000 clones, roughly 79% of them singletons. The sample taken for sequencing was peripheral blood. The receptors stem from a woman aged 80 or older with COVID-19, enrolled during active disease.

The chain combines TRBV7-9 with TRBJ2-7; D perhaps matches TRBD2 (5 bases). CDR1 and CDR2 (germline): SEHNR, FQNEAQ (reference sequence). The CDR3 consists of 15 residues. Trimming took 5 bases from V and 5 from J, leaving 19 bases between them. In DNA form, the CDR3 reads TGTGCCAGCAGCCCTGGAGGTACCTGGATCCACGAGCAGTACTTC. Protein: CASSPGGTWIHEQYF.

The CDR3, as DNA: TGTGCCACTTCAGAGGTGGAGACCCAGTACTTC. Protein sequence: CATSEVETQYF. The chain combines TRBV24-1 with TRBJ2-5; D not resolved. The CDR3 spans 11 residues. V lost 10 bases and J lost 5, with 10 bases in between. Germline V lookup: CDR1 KGHDR, CDR2 SFDVKD.

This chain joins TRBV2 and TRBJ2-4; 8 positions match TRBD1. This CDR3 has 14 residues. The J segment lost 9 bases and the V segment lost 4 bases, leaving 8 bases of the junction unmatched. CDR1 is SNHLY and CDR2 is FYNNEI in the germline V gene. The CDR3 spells CASSAGGLRGIQYF. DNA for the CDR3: TGTGCCAGCAGTGCAGGGGGCCTACGCGGCATTCAGTACTTC.

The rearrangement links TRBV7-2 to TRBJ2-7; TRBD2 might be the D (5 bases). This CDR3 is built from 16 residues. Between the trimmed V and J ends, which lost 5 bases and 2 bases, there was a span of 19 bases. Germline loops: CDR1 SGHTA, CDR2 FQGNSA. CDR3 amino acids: CASSLRPGSNPYEQYF. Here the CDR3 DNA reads TGTGCCAGCAGCCTCCGCCCGGGAAGTAATCCCTACGAGCAGTACTTC.

The CDR3 spells CASSYPGPYEQYF. The CDR3, as DNA: TGTGCCAGCAGCTATCCAGGGCCCTACGAGCAGTACTTC. The genes are TRBV5-5 and TRBJ2-7; tentatively, D is TRBD1 (5 bases). The CDR3 totals 13 residues. The V and J ends lost 3 bases and 2 bases respectively, with 9 bases between them. The germline V gene has CDR1 SGHKS and CDR2 YYEKEE (reference sequence).